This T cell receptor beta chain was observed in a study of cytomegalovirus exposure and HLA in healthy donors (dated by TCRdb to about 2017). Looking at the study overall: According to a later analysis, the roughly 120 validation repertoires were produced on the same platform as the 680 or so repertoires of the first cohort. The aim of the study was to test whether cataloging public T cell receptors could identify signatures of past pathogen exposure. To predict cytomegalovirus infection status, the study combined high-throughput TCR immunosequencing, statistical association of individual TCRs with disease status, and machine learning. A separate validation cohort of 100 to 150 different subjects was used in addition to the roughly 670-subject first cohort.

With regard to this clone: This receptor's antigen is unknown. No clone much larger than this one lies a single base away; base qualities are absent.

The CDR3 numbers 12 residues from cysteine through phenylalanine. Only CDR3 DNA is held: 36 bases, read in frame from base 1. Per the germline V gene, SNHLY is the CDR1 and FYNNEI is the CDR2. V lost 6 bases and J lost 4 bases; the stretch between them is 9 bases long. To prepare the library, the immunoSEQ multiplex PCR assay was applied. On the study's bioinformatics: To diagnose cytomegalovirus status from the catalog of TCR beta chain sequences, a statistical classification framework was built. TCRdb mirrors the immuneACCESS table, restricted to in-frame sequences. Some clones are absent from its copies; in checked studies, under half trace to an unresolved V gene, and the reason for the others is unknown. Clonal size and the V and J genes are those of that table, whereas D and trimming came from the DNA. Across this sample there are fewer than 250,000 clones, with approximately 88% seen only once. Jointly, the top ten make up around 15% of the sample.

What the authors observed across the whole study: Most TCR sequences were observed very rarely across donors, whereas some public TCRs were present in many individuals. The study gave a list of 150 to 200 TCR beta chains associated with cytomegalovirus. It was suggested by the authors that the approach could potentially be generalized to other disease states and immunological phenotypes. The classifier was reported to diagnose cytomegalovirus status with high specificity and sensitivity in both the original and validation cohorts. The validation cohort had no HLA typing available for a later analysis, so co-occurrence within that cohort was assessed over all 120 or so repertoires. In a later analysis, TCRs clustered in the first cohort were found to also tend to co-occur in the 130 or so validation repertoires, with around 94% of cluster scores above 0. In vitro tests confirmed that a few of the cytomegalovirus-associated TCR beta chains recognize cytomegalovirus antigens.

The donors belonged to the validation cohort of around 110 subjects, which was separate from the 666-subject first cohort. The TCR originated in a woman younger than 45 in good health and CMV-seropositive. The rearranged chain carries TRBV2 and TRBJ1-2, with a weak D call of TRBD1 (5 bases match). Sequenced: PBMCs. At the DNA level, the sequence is TGTGCCAGCAGCCTAGGGGTCTATGGCTACACCTTC. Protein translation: CASSLGVYGYTF.